These T cell receptor beta chains were read from a single sample in a study of cytomegalovirus exposure and HLA in healthy donors. Here immunoSEQ multiplex PCR was the method, and the copy in TCRdb shows in-frame clones only, minus some. The data show around 150,000 clones, around nine tenths seen once. The sample comprised PBMCs. These receptors were taken from a woman younger than 35 in good health and CMV-seropositive. CDR3s include the opening cysteine and the closing phenylalanine or tryptophan. D genes are given only for firm matches. A clone size is listed for some rows: how often the clone was seen (once, few, many), or a class if it is expanded.

clone_size j_call v_call d_call cdr3_nt cdr3_aa
once TRBJ1-2 TRBV4-3 TRBD1 TGCGCCAGCAGCCAAGGTACAGGGGATGGCTACACCTTC CASSQGTGDGYTF
NA TRBJ2-5 TRBV2 TRBD1 TGTGCCAGCAGACGGACAGGGAAAGAGACCCAGTACTTC CASRRTGKETQYF
few TRBJ1-1 TRBV2 TRBD1 TGTGCCAGCAGTCCGGGACAGGGGGCTTTCTTT CASSPGQGAFF
NA TRBJ1-1 TRBV5-4 TRBD1 TGTGCCAGCAGCCGACAGGGACCTGGGACTGAAGCTTTCTTT CASSRQGPGTEAFF
NA TRBJ2-1 TRBV27 TRBD1 TGTGCCAGCAGTATAGACAGGGTCAATGAGCAGTTCTTC CASSIDRVNEQFF
NA TRBJ1-4 TRBV7-2 TRBD1 TGTGCCAGCAGGCGGGGACAGGGTAATGAAAAACTGTTTTTT CASRRGQGNEKLFF
NA TRBJ1-5 TRBV5-1 TRBD1 TGCGCCAGCAGTTCGGACAGGGGTTCTCAGCCCCAGCATTTT CASSSDRGSQPQHF
few TRBJ2-7 TRBV2 TRBD1 TGTGCCAGCAGTGATGGGACAGTACCCTACGAGCAGTACTTC CASSDGTVPYEQYF
NA TRBJ1-2 TRBV7-2 NA TGTGCCAGCAGCTCCGACCGCGGGAGCTATGGCTACACCTTC CASSSDRGSYGYTF
NA TRBJ1-5 TRBV19 TRBD1 TGTGCCAGTACGGGGCAGGGGGCCCTTAACCAGCCCCAGCATTTT CASTGQGALNQPQHF
NA TRBJ1-3 TRBV30 NA TGTGCCTGGGAATCCGGGGAACCTGGAAACACCATATATTTT CAWESGEPGNTIYF
NA TRBJ2-1 TRBV7-2 TRBD2 TGTGCCAGCAGCTCCAATAGCGGGGTCTACAATGAGCAGTTCTTC CASSSNSGVYNEQFF
once TRBJ2-7 TRBV7-2 NA TGTGCCAGCAGCACTACAGGGTGGCAGCAGTACTTC CASSTTGWQQYF
once TRBJ2-7 TRBV2 TRBD1 TGTGCCAGCAGAAGGGGACAGGGAGGGTACGAGCAGTACTTC CASRRGQGGYEQYF
NA TRBJ1-1 TRBV5-1 NA TGCGCCAGCAGCTCCGCAGGGTACACTGAAGCTTTCTTT CASSSAGYTEAFF
NA TRBJ1-5 TRBV6-5 NA TGTGCCAGCAGTTACGCAGCGCGGAATCAGCCCCAGCATTTT CASSYAARNQPQHF
NA TRBJ1-5 TRBV30 NA TGTGCCTGGAGTGGACAACGATATCAGCCCCAGCATTTT CAWSGQRYQPQHF
NA TRBJ1-1 TRBV7-2 NA TGTGCCAGCAGCTTAGCACAGGGTCGGAACACTGAAGCTTTCTTT CASSLAQGRNTEAFF
NA TRBJ1-5 TRBV7-3 NA TGTGCCAGCAGCCAAACGGGGGGGGCCGCCCAGCCCCAGCATTTT CASSQTGGAAQPQHF
NA TRBJ2-2 TRBV19 NA TGTGCCAGTAGTATAGACTTCAGCGGGGAGCTGTTTTTT CASSIDFSGELFF
NA TRBJ1-2 TRBV5-4 NA TGTGCCAGCAGCCCGGGGGGTGGCTATGGCTACACCTTC CASSPGGGYGYTF
NA TRBJ2-3 TRBV30 TRBD2 TGTGCCTCGGGACTAGCGGGAGGATGGGGCACAGATACGCAGTATTTT CASGLAGGWGTDTQYF
NA TRBJ2-5 TRBV5-1 TRBD1 TGCGCCAGCAGCACCCAGACAGGGTCGAAAGAGACCCAGTACTTC CASSTQTGSKETQYF
NA TRBJ2-5 TRBV7-9 TRBD2 TGTGCCAGCAGCTTGCTAGCGGGAGGGTCGGAGACCCAGTACTTC CASSLLAGGSETQYF
NA TRBJ1-6 TRBV7-2 TRBD1 TGTGCCAGCAGTTTGAGACAGGGCGGCTCACCCCTCCACTTT CASSLRQGGSPLHF
NA TRBJ2-7 TRBV9 TRBD2 TGTGCCAGCAGCGTAGACGGGGGGTTTTACGAGCAGTACTTC CASSVDGGFYEQYF
NA TRBJ1-3 TRBV14 NA TGTGCCAGCAGCCCGAGAACACTACGCTCTGGAAACACCATATATTTT CASSPRTLRSGNTIYF
NA TRBJ2-1 TRBV4-2 TRBD1 TGTGCCAGCAGCCAAGGGACAGGGGGGTCCAATGAGCAGTTCTTC CASSQGTGGSNEQFF
NA TRBJ1-6 TRBV19 NA TGTGCCAGTAGTATTCCAGGGAGGGCACCCCTCCACTTT CASSIPGRAPLHF
once TRBJ2-3 TRBV5-1 TRBD2 TGCGCCAGCAGCTGGCGGGGGGGCCCAGATACGCAGTATTTT CASSWRGGPDTQYF
few TRBJ1-5 TRBV19 NA TGTGCCAGTACTACTGACAGAATCAATCAGCCCCAGCATTTT CASTTDRINQPQHF
NA TRBJ1-1 TRBV11-2 NA TGTGCCAGCAGCCCTACCGCGAGAGGAACTGAAGCTTTCTTT CASSPTARGTEAFF
NA TRBJ2-7 TRBV6-1 TRBD2 TGTGCCAGCAGTGAAAGGAATCTAGCGGGCCGCATTTACGAGCAGTACTTC CASSERNLAGRIYEQYF
NA TRBJ2-3 TRBV29-1 TRBD2 TGCAGCGTTGAAACTCTAGCGGCTAGCACAGATACGCAGTATTTT CSVETLAASTDTQYF
NA TRBJ1-5 TRBV15 NA TGTGCCACCAGCAGGGGCCAAGATCAGCCCCAGCATTTT CATSRGQDQPQHF
NA TRBJ2-6 TRBV6-5 NA TGTGCCAGCAGTTACGCGGGGTCTGGGGCCAACGTCCTGACTTTC CASSYAGSGANVLTF
NA TRBJ1-1 TRBV19 TRBD1 TGTGCCAGTAGTTCCGACAGGGGCACTGAAGCTTTCTTT CASSSDRGTEAFF
NA TRBJ1-6 TRBV19 NA TGTGCCAGTAGTATTGGGCGTTCACCCCTCCACTTT CASSIGRSPLHF
NA TRBJ2-7 TRBV7-2 NA TGTGCCAGCAGCCCCTCGAGCGTGGGCGAGCAGTACTTC CASSPSSVGEQYF
NA TRBJ1-2 TRBV7-9 NA TGTGCCAGCAGCTTAGGGTGGGGCAGCTATGGCTACACCTTC CASSLGWGSYGYTF
NA TRBJ1-2 TRBV19 NA TGTGCCAGTAGTGCCTCGACAGGAAACAACTATGGCTACACCTTC CASSASTGNNYGYTF
NA TRBJ1-2 TRBV7-3 NA TGTGCCAGCAGCTTATCTCGGGGGACCTCTAACTATGGCTACACCTTC CASSLSRGTSNYGYTF
NA TRBJ1-1 TRBV2 NA TGTGCCAGCAGTGAGGGAGGCGCTTGGACTGAAGCTTTCTTT CASSEGGAWTEAFF
NA TRBJ1-5 TRBV2 NA TGTGCCAGCAGCCTCGGAGAGAATCAGCCCCAGCATTTT CASSLGENQPQHF
NA TRBJ2-5 TRBV30 NA TGTGCCTGGAGTGTAGAGGCTAGCCGGGAGGAGACCCAGTACTTC CAWSVEASREETQYF
NA TRBJ2-7 TRBV5-4 NA TGTGCCAGCAGCTTGGTGAAGGAGCGGCCCCAGGACGAGCAGTACTTC CASSLVKERPQDEQYF
NA TRBJ1-5 TRBV19 TRBD1 TGTGCCAATCCAATACAGGGGGGAACCAATCAGCCCCAGCATTTT CANPIQGGTNQPQHF